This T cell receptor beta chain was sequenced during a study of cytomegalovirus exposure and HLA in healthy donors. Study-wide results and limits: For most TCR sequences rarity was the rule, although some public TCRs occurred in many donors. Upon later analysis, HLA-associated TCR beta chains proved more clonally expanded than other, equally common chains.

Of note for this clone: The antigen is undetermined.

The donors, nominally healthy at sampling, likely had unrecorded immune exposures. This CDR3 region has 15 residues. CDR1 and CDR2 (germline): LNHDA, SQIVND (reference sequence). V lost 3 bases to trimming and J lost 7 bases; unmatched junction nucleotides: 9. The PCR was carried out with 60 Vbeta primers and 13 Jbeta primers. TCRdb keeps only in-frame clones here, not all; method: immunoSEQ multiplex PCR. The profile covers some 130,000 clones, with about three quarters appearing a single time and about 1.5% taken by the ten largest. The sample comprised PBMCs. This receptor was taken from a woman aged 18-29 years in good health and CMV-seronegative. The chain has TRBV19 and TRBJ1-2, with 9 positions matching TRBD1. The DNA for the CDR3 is TGTGCCAGTAGTATCGCCTCCGGGACAGGGTTTGGCTACACCTTC. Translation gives CASSIASGTGFGYTF.